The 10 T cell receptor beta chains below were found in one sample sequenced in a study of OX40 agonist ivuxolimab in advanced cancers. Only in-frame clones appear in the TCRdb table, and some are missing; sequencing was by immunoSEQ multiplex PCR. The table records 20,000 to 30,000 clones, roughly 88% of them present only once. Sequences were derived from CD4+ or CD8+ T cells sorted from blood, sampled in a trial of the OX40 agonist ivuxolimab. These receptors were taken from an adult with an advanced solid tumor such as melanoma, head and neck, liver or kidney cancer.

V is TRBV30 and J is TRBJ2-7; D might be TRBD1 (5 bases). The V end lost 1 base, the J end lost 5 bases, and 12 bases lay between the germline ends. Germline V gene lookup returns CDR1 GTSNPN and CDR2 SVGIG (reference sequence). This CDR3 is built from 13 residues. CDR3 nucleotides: TGTGCCTGGAGTGCAACAGGACCCCACGAGCAGTACTTC. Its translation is CAWSATGPHEQYF.

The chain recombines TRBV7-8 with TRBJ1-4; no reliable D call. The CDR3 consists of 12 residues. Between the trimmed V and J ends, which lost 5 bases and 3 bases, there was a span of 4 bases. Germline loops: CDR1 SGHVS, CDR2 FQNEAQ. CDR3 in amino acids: CASSLANEKLFF. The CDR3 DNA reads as TGTGCCAGCAGCCTGGCTAATGAAAAACTGTTTTTT.

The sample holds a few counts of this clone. DNA for the CDR3: TGTGCCAGCAGACCAGGGGGCGCGCAGCCCCAGCATTTT. Translating gives CASRPGGAQPQHF. The J gene is TRBJ1-5, the V gene TRBV2; 8 bases are a match to TRBD1. Trimming at V came to 6 bases and at J to 7 bases, leaving 5 bases not matched to a gene. This CDR3 contains 13 residues. Per the germline V gene, CDR1 is SNHLY and CDR2 is FYNNEI.

The CDR3 here is CASSSSRAAGDYTF. CDR3 bases: TGTGCCAGCAGCTCAAGCAGGGCTGCCGGTGACTACACCTTC. The chain is built from TRBV7-3 and TRBJ1-2; D perhaps matches TRBD1 (5 bases). Germline CDR1 and CDR2: SGHTA and FQGTGA. V was trimmed by 4 bases and J by 10 bases, leaving 19 bases between them. CDR3 length: 14 residues.

Here the CDR3 reads CASNGQANNEQFF. The CDR3 region has the DNA TGTGCCAGTAACGGGCAGGCGAACAATGAGCAGTTCTTC. V and J are TRBV19 and TRBJ2-1; D unresolved. Germline CDR1 and CDR2: LNHDA and SQIVND (reference sequence). This CDR3 has 13 amino acids. The V gene lost 7 bases and the J gene lost 5 bases, with 12 bases spanning the gap.

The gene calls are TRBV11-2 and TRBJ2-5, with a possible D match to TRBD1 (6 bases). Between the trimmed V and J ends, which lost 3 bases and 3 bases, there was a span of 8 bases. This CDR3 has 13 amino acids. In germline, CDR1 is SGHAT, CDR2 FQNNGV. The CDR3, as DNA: TGTGCCAGCAGCTTCGCAGGGGAAGAGACCCAGTACTTC. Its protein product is CASSFAGEETQYF.

Here the CDR3 DNA reads TGCGCCAGCAGCTTGACAGGGAGTGAATATCAGCCCCAGCATTTT. It encodes CASSLTGSEYQPQHF. The chain couples TRBV5-1 to TRBJ1-5; tentatively, D is TRBD1 (6 bases). The CDR3 runs to 15 residues. Germline CDR1 is SGHRS and CDR2 is YFSETQ. V was shortened by 1 base and J by 5 bases, with 13 bases between the two germline ends.

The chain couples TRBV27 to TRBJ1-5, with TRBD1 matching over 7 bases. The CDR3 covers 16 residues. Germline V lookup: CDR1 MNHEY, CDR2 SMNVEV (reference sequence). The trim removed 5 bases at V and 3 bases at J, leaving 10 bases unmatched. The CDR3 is CASSRRGQDNNQPQHF. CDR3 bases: TGTGCCAGCAGTCGGCGCGGACAGGACAACAATCAGCCCCAGCATTTT.

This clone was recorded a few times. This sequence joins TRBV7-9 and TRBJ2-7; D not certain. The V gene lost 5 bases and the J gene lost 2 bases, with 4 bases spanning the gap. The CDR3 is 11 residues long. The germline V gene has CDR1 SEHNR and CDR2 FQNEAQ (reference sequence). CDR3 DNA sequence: TGTGCCAGCAGCGGAGCCTACGAGCAGTACTTC. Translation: CASSGAYEQYF.

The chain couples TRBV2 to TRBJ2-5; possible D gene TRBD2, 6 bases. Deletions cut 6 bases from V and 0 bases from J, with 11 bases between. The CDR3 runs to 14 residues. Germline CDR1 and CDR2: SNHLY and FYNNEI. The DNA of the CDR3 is TGTGCCAGCAGAGGTAGGGACTACCAAGAGACCCAGTACTTC. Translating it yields CASRGRDYQETQYF.